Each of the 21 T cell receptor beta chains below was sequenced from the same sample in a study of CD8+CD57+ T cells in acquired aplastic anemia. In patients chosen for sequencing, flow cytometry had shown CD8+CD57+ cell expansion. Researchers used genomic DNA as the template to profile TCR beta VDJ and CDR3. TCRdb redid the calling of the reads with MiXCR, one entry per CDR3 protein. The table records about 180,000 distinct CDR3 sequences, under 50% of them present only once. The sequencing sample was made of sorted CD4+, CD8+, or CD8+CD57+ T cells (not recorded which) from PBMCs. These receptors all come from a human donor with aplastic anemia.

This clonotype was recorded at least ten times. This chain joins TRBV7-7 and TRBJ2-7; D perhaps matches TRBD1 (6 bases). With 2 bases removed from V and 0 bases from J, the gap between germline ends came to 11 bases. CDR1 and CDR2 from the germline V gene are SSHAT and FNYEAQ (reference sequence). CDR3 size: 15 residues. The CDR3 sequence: CASSLRQGSSYEQYF. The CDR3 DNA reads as TGTGCCAGCAGCTTAAGGCAGGGGAGCTCCTACGAGCAGTACTTC.

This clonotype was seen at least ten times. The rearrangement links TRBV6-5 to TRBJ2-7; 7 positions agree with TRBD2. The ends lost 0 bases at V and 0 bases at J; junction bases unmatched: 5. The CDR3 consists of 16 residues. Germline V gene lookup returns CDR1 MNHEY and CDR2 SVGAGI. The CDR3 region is CASSYSTGGSSYEQYF. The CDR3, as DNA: TGTGCCAGCAGTTACTCAACCGGGGGGAGCTCCTACGAGCAGTACTTC.

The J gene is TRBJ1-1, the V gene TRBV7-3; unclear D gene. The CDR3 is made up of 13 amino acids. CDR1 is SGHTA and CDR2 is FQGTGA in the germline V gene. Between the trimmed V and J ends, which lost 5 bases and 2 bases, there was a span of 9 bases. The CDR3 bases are TGTGCCAGCAGCCCCCAGGAAAACACTGAAGCTTTCTTT. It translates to CASSPQENTEAFF.

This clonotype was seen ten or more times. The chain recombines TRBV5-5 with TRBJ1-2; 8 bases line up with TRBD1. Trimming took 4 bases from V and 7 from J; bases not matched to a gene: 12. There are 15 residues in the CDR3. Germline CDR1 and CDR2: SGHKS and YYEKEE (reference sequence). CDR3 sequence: CASSPLDRGESGYTF. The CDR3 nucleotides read TGTGCCAGCAGCCCCCTTGACAGGGGCGAGAGTGGCTACACCTTC.

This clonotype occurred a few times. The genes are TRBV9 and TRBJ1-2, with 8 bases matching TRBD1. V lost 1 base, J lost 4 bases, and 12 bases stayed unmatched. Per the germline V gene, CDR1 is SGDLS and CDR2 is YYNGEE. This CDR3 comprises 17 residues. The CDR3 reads CASSVTTGGIGGYGYTF. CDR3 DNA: TGTGCCAGCAGCGTAACAACAGGGGGGATTGGTGGCTATGGCTACACCTTC.

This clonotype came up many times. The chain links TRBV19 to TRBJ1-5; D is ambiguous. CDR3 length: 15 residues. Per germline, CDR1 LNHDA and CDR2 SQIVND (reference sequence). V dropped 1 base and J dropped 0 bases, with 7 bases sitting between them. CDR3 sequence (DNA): TGTGCCAGTAGTATAGGAGGGAATAGCAATCAGCCCCAGCATTTT. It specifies CASSIGGNSNQPQHF.

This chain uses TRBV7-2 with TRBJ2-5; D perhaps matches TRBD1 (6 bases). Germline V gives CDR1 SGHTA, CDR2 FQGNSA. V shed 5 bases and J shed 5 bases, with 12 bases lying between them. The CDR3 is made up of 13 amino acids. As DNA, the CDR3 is TGTGCCAGCAGCCAGGGGTTAGGGGAGACCCAGTACTTC. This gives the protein CASSQGLGETQYF.

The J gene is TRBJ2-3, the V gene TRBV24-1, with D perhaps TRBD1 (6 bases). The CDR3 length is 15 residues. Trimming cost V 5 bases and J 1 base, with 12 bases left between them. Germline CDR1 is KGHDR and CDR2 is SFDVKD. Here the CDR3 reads CATSAFGTRTDTQYF. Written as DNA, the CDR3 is TGTGCCACCAGTGCGTTCGGGACACGCACAGATACGCAGTATTTT.

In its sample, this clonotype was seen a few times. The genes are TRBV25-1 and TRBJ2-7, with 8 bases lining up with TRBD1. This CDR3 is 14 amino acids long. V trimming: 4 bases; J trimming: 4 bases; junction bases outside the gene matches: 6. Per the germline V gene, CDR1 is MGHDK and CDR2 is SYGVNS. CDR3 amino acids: CASSGQGTPYEQYF. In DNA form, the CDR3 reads TGTGCCAGCAGTGGACAGGGGACACCTTACGAGCAGTACTTC.

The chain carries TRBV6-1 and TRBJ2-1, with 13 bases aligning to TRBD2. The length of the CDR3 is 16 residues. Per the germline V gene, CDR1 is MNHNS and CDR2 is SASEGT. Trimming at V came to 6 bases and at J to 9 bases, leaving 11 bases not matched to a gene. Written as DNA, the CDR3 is TGTGCCAGCAGGCTGTCCACTAGCGGGAGGGCCGGTGAGCAGTTCTTC. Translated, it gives CASRLSTSGRAGEQFF.

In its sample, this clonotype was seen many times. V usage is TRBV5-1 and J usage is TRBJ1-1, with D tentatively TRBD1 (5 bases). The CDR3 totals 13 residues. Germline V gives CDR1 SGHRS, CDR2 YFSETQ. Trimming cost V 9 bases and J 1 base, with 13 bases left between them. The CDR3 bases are TGCGCCACGAGCCGGGGGGGGAACACTGAAGCTTTCTTT. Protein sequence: CATSRGGNTEAFF.

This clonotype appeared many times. CDR3 DNA: TGTGCCAGCAGCGTAGAGTTGGGCGTTCGCGAGACCCAGTACTTC. It translates to CASSVELGVRETQYF. The V gene is TRBV9, the J gene TRBJ2-5; D is unclear. CDR3 length: 15 amino acids. V was shortened by 0 bases and J by 5 bases, with 14 bases between the two germline ends. Germline V gene sequence: CDR1 SGDLS, CDR2 YYNGEE. The full variable domain, in which reference TRBV9 and TRBJ2-5 provide the parts outside the CDR3, is DSGVTQTPKHLITATGQRVTLRCSPRSGDLSVYWYQQSLDQGLQFLIQYYNGEERAKGNILERFSAQQFPDLHSELNLSSLELGDSALYFCASSVELGVRETQYFGPGTRLLVL.

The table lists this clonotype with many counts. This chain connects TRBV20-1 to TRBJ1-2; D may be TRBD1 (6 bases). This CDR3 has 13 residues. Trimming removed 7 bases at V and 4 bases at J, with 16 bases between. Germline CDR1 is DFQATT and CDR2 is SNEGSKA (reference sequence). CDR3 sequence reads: CSGLLGAGYGYTF. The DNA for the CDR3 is TGCAGTGGATTGCTGGGGGCTGGCTATGGCTACACCTTC.

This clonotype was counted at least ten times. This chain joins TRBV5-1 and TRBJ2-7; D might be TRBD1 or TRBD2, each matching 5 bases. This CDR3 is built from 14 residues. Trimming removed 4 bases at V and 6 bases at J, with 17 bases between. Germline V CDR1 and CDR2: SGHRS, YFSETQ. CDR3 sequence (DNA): TGCGCCAGCAGCGGCACGGGACCGGACGGCGAGCAGTACTTC. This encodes CASSGTGPDGEQYF.

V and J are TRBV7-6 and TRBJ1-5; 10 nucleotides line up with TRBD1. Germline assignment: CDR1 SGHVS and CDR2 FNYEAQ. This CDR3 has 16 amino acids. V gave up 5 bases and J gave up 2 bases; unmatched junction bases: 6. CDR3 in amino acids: CASSPGTGVGNQPQHF. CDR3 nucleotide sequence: TGTGCCAGCAGCCCGGGGACAGGGGTCGGCAATCAGCCCCAGCATTTT.

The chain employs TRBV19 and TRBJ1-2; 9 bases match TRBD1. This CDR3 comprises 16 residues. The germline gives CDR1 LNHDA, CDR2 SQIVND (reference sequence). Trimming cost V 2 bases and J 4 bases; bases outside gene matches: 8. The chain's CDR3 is CASSITGGPRVYGYTF. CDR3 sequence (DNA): TGTGCCAGTAGTATAACAGGGGGCCCGAGGGTCTATGGCTACACCTTC.

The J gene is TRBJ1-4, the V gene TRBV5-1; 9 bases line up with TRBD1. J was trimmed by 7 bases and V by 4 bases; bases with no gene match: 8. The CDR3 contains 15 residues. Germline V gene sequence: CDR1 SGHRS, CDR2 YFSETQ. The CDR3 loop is CASSRRDREAEKLFF. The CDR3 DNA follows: TGCGCCAGCAGCCGCCGGGACAGGGAGGCTGAAAAACTGTTTTTT.

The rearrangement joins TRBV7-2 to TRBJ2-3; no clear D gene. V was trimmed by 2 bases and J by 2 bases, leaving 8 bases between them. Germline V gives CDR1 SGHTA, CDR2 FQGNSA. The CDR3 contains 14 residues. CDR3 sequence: CASSLTVPTDTQYF. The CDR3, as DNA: TGTGCCAGCAGCTTAACTGTCCCCACAGATACGCAGTATTTT.

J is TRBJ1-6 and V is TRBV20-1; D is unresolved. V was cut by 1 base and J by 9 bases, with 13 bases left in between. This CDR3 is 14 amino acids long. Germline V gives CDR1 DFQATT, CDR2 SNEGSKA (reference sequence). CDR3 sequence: CSARVELLGSPLHF. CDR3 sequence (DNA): TGCAGTGCTAGAGTGGAGTTGCTTGGTTCACCCCTCCACTTT.

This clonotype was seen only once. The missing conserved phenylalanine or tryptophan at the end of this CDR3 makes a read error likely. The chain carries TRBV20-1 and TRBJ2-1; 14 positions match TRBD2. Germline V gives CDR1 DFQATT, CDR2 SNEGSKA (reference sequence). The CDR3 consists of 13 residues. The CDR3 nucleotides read TGCAGCGGGACTAGCGGGAGAGGTAATGAGCAGTTCATC. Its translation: CSGTSGRGNEQFI.

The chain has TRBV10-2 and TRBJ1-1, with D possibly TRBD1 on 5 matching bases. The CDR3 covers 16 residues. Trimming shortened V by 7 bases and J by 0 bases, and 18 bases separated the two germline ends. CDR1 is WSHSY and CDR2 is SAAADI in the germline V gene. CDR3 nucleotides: TGCGCCAGCACGGGGACGGACCGAATCATGAACACTGAAGCTTTCTTT. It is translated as CASTGTDRIMNTEAFF.